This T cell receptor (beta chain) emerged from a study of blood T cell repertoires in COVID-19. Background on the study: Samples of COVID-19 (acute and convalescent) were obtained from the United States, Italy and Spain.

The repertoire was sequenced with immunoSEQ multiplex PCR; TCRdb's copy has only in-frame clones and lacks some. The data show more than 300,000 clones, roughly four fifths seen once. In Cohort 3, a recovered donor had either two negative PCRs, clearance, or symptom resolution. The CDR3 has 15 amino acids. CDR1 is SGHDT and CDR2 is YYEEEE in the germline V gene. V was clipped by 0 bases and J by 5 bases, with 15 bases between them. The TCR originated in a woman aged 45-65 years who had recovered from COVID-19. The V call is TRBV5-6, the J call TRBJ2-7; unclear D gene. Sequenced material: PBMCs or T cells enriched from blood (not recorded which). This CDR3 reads CASSLDPGWSNEQYF. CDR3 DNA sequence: TGTGCCAGCAGCTTGGATCCGGGTTGGAGCAACGAGCAGTACTTC.